One T cell receptor (beta chain) is described in this entry. This specimen belongs to a study of blood T cell repertoires in COVID-19. At the level of the study: Some COVID-19 samples were acute and others convalescent; all came from the United States, Italy and Spain.

Germline CDR1 is LNHDA and CDR2 is SQIVND (reference sequence). CDR3 length: 14 amino acids. V dropped 4 bases and J dropped 0 bases, with 9 bases sitting between them. Authors' analysis steps: Amplification of reference gene primers provided the estimated nucleated cell counts. Generated by immunoSEQ multiplex PCR, the TCRdb table keeps only in-frame clones and is missing some. The D gene and trimming were derived from the DNA, and the V and J assignments and clone size from that table. Of approximately 280,000 clones listed, about 81% were seen once; the top ten hold roughly 1.6%. Enrolled during active infection, Seattle patients were then followed longitudinally.

Sequencing was performed on peripheral blood. The chain has TRBV19 and TRBJ1-1, with TRBD1 as a possible D gene (5 bases). The receptor was isolated from a human donor with COVID-19, enrolled during active disease. The donor label of this sample is uncertain. The DNA for the CDR3 is TGTGCCAGTAGTAGTCGACAGATGAACACTGAAGCTTTCTTT. It translates to CASSSRQMNTEAFF.